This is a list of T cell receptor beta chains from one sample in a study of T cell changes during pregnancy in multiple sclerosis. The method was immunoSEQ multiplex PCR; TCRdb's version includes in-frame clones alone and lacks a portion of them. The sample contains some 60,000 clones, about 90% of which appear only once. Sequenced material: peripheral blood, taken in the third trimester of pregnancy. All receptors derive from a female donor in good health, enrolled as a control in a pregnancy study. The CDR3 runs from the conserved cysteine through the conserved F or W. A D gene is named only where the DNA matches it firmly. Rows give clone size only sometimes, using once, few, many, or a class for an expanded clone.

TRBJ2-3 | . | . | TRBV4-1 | CASSQERGGTNADTQYF | TGCGCCAGCAGCCAAGAAAGGGGCGGGACCAATGCAGATACGCAGTATTTT
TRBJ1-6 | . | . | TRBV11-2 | CASAYSQVADSPLHF | TGTGCCAGCGCCTACTCACAGGTGGCGGATTCACCCCTCCACTTT
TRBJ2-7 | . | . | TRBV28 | CASRVGTSYEQYF | TGTGCCAGCCGGGTCGGCACCTCCTACGAGCAGTACTTC
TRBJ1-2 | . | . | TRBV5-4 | CASTAVTGTDGYTF | TGTGCCAGCACGGCCGTAACAGGGACCGATGGCTACACCTTC
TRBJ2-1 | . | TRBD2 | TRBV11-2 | CASSLRTTSGPSGNEQFF | TGTGCCAGCAGCCTACGGACGACTAGCGGACCCTCGGGGAATGAGCAGTTCTTC
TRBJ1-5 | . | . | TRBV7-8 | CASSLGVAGGPRQPQHF | TGTGCCAGCAGCTTAGGAGTAGCGGGGGGCCCCCGACAGCCCCAGCATTTT
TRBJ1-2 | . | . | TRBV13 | CASSLGGGGFDYGYTF | TGTGCCAGCAGCTTAGGGGGAGGGGGGTTTGACTATGGCTACACCTTC
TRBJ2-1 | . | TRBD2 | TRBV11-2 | CASSASPSGNNEQFF | TGTGCCAGCAGCGCTTCGCCTAGCGGGAACAATGAGCAGTTCTTC
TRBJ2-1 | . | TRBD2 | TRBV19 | CASSLSGTFSYNEQFF | TGTGCCAGTAGTCTCAGCGGGACCTTCTCCTACAATGAGCAGTTCTTC
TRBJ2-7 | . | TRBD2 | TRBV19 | CASSIEAGGSYEQYF | TGTGCCAGTAGTATCGAGGCGGGGGGCTCCTACGAGCAGTACTTC
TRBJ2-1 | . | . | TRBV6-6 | CASSLQGGSYNEQFF | TGTGCCAGCAGTTTGCAGGGAGGCTCCTACAATGAGCAGTTCTTC
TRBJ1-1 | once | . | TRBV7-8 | CASSLVVPTAFF | TGTGCCAGCAGCTTAGTGGTACCTACAGCTTTCTTT
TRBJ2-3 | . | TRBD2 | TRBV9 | CASSSDEREATDTQYF | TGTGCCAGCAGCTCCGACGAGCGGGAGGCCACAGATACGCAGTATTTT
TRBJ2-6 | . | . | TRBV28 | CASSAGRTSGANVLTF | TGTGCCAGCAGCGCCGGACGGACTTCTGGGGCCAACGTCCTGACTTTC
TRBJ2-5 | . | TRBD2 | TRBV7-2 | CASSLAVGGGETQYF | TGTGCCAGCAGCTTAGCGGTTGGGGGAGGGGAGACCCAGTACTTC
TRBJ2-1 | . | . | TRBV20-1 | CSAAPRSEQFF | TGCAGTGCTGCCCCACGTAGTGAGCAGTTCTTC
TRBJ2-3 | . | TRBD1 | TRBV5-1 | CASSLGQGADTQYF | TGCGCCAGCAGCCTGGGACAGGGGGCAGATACGCAGTATTTT
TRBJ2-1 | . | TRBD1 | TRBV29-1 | CSVSQGALSYNEQFF | TGCAGCGTCTCGCAGGGGGCACTCTCCTACAATGAGCAGTTCTTC
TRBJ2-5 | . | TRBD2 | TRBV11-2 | CASSLSIAGKETQYF | TGTGCCAGCAGCTTATCAATAGCGGGGAAAGAGACCCAGTACTTC
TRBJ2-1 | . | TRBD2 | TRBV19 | CASSTRERGAYNEQFF | TGTGCCAGTAGTACCCGAGAGCGGGGGGCCTACAATGAGCAGTTCTTC
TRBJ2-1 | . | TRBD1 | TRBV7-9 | CASGTGESEFF | TGTGCCAGCGGAACAGGGGAGTCAGAGTTCTTC
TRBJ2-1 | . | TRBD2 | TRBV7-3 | CASSPPGGGFGEQFF | TGTGCCAGCAGCCCTCCGGGCGGGGGATTTGGTGAGCAGTTCTTC
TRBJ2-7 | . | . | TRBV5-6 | CASSFVGTHEQYF | TGTGCCAGCAGCTTTGTCGGGACACACGAGCAGTACTTC
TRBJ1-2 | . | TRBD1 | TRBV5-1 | CASAGQATYGYTF | TGCGCCAGCGCGGGACAGGCGACCTATGGCTACACCTTC
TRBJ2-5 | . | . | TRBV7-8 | CASSPQTSLETQYF | TGTGCCAGCAGCCCGCAAACTAGTCTAGAGACCCAGTACTTC
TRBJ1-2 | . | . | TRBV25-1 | CASSEWGGHYTF | TGTGCCAGCAGTGAATGGGGCGGACACTACACCTTC
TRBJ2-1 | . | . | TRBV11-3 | CASSLDGSTEQFF | TGTGCCAGCAGCTTAGACGGGTCTACTGAGCAGTTCTTC
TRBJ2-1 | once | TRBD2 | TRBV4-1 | CASSQGTSGYNEQFF | TGCGCCAGCAGCCAGGGGACTAGCGGTTACAATGAGCAGTTCTTC
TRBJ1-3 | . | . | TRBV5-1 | CASSFGQNSGNTIYF | TGCGCCAGCAGCTTTGGACAAAACTCTGGAAACACCATATATTTT
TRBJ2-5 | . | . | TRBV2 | CASSETLETQYF | TGTGCCAGCAGTGAGACACTAGAGACCCAGTACTTC
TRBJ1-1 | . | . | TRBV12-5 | CASGSLSGTEAFF | TGTGCTAGTGGTTCCCTGTCGGGGACTGAAGCTTTCTTT
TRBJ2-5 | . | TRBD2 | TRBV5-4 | CASSWGLVRETQYF | TGTGCCAGCAGCTGGGGACTAGTCAGAGAGACCCAGTACTTC
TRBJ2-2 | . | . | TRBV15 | CATSRDDFRGSTGELFF | TGTGCCACCAGCAGAGATGATTTCAGGGGAAGTACCGGGGAGCTGTTTTTT
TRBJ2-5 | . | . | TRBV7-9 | CASSSEATQYF | TGTGCCAGCAGCTCCGAGGCGACCCAGTACTTC
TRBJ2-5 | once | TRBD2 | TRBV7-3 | CASSSSGGVGETQYF | TGTGCCAGCAGCTCTAGCGGGGGGGTAGGAGAGACCCAGTACTTC
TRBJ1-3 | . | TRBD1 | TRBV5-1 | CASSFTGVGNTIYF | TGCGCCAGCAGCTTTACAGGGGTTGGAAACACCATATATTTT
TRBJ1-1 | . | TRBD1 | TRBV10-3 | CAISDRDRLAFF | TGTGCCATCAGCGATCGGGACAGACTAGCTTTCTTT
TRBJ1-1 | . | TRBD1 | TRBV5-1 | CASSLDRGRRTEAFF | TGCGCCAGCAGCTTGGACAGGGGGCGCCGAACTGAAGCTTTCTTT
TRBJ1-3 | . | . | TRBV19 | CASSPRGSSGNTIYF | TGTGCCAGTAGTCCCCGAGGCAGCTCTGGAAACACCATATATTTT
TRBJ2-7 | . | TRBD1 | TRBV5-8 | CASSLGTGLYEQYF | TGTGCCAGCAGCTTGGGGACAGGGTTATACGAGCAGTACTTC
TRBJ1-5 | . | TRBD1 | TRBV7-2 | CASTLYRGVGQPQHF | TGTGCCAGCACGTTATACAGGGGGGTGGGGCAGCCCCAGCATTTT
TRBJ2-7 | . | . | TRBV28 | CATIDWGENNEQYF | TGTGCCACCATTGATTGGGGGGAGAACAACGAGCAGTACTTC
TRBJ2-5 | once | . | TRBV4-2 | CASSQDSGGTEETQYF | TGTGCCAGCAGCCAAGATTCAGGAGGGACAGAAGAGACCCAGTACTTC
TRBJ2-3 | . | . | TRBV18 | CASSPPNGQGPDTQYF | TGTGCCAGCTCACCACCGAATGGTCAGGGCCCAGATACGCAGTATTTT
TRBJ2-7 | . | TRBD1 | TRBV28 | CASRDPGQKTYEQYF | TGTGCCAGCAGGGATCCGGGACAGAAGACCTACGAGCAGTACTTC
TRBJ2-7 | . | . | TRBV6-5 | CASSYQRLSYEQYF | TGTGCCAGCAGTTACCAGCGGCTCTCCTACGAGCAGTACTTC
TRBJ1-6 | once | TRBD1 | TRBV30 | CASMDRANSPLHF | TGTGCCTCCATGGACAGGGCGAATTCACCCCTCCACTTT
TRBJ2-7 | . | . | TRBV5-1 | CASSLVEVVRQGFHEQYF | TGCGCCAGCAGCTTGGTAGAGGTGGTTAGGCAGGGATTCCACGAGCAGTACTTC
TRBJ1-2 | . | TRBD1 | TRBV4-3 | CASSQEAGGSNNYGYTF | TGCGCCAGCAGCCAGGAGGCAGGGGGCTCGAATAACTATGGCTACACCTTC
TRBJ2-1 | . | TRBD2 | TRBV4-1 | CASSLIAGGGHEQFF | TGCGCCAGCAGCCTCATAGCGGGGGGCGGTCATGAGCAGTTCTTC
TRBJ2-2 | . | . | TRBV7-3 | CASSLEGDPNTGELFF | TGTGCCAGCAGCCTTGAGGGGGACCCGAACACCGGGGAGCTGTTTTTT